These 23 T cell receptor beta chains were sequenced from one sample in a study of T cell responses to AZD1222 COVID-19 vaccine. Clones were sequenced by immunoSEQ multiplex PCR, and TCRdb holds only the in-frame ones, with some missing. The repertoire holds approximately 150,000 clones, with 92% as singletons. The sample consisted of peripheral blood, taken on day 0 of AZD1222 vaccination. The source of these receptors is an adult in good health.

The chain recombines TRBV14 with TRBJ2-7; D call uncertain. The germline V gene has CDR1 SGHDN and CDR2 FVKESK. Trimming stripped 3 bases from V and 6 bases from J, with 18 bases between. The length of the CDR3 is 15 residues. The CDR3 bases are TGTGCCAGCAGCCAGAGAGTCGGGTCACCCTCCGAGCAGTACTTC. Residues: CASSQRVGSPSEQYF.

The rearrangement links TRBV7-2 to TRBJ2-3; D gene unclear. The V gene lost 0 bases and the J gene lost 8 bases, with 12 bases spanning the gap. CDR1 SGHTA and CDR2 FQGNSA come from the germline V gene. The CDR3 length is 14 residues. The CDR3 DNA sequence: TGTGCCAGCAGCTTAGCGCAAGGGCCGGTTACGCAGTATTTT. Its translation is CASSLAQGPVTQYF. The variable domain in full, completed from reference TRBV7-2 and TRBJ2-3, reads GAGVSQSPSNKVTEKGKDVELRCDPISGHTALYWYRQSLGQGLEFLIYFQGNSAPDKSGLPSDRFSAERTGGSVSTLTIQRTQQEDSAVYLCASSLAQGPVTQYFGPGTRLTVL.

This sequence joins TRBV12-5 and TRBJ1-1; D perhaps matches TRBD1 (5 bases). Germline V gene lookup returns CDR1 LGHNT and CDR2 FRNRAP. The V and J ends lost 0 bases and 0 bases respectively, with 17 bases between them. This CDR3 has 18 residues. CDR3: CASGLVLGTGSVNTEAFF. The CDR3, as DNA: TGTGCTAGTGGTTTGGTACTGGGGACCGGATCTGTGAACACTGAAGCTTTCTTT. Full variable domain (rest looked up from reference TRBV12-5 and TRBJ1-1): DARVTQTPRHKVTEMGQEVTMRCQPILGHNTVFWYRQTMMQGLELLAYFRNRAPLDDSGMPKDRFSAEMPDATLATLKIQPSEPRDSAVYFCASGLVLGTGSVNTEAFFGQGTRLTVV.

The chain has TRBV7-9 and TRBJ1-1; D is perhaps TRBD1 (6 bases). The germline V gene has CDR1 SEHNR and CDR2 FQNEAQ (reference sequence). The CDR3 is made up of 10 amino acids. V lost 5 bases and J lost 14, with 12 bases in between. This CDR3 reads CASSNRDTFF. For the CDR3, the DNA is TGTGCCAGCAGCAACCGGGACACCTTCTTT.

The rearrangement joins TRBV6-2 or TRBV6-3 to TRBJ2-1; D is unclear. V was pared by 4 bases and J by 10 bases, with 11 bases between. CDR1 is MNHEY, CDR2 SVGEGT, per germline. The CDR3 loop spans 12 amino acids. CDR3 sequence reads: CASSLLVTEQFF. The CDR3 region has the DNA TGTGCCAGCAGTTTACTCGTCACAGAGCAGTTCTTC.

This rearrangement joins TRBV6-2 or TRBV6-3 to TRBJ1-5; no firm D call. V was shortened by 2 bases and J by 7 bases, with 9 bases between the two germline ends. The germline V gene has CDR1 MNHEY and CDR2 SVGEGT. The CDR3 is made up of 13 amino acids. The CDR3 protein is CASSYPGGQPQHF. The CDR3 region has the DNA TGTGCCAGCAGTTACCCTGGTGGGCAGCCCCAGCATTTT.

Only a few counts were recorded for this clone. This rearrangement joins TRBV12-5 to TRBJ2-1, with TRBD2 matching 11 bases. This CDR3 is built from 15 residues. The trim removed 3 bases at V and 8 bases at J, leaving 6 bases unmatched. Germline CDR1 reads LGHNT; CDR2 reads FRNRAP. The CDR3 sequence: CASGLVAGGFYEQFF. DNA of the CDR3: TGTGCTAGTGGTTTAGTAGCGGGGGGGTTCTATGAGCAGTTCTTC.

This clone was counted a single time. The chain joins TRBV5-6 to TRBJ2-1; 12 bases line up with TRBD2. Trimming removed 10 bases from V and 3 bases from J; junction bases left unmatched: 8. The CDR3 has 15 amino acids. CDR1 SGHDT and CDR2 YYEEEE come from the germline V gene. CDR3 sequence reads: CAGELAGGGYNEQFF. CDR3 nucleotide sequence: TGTGCCGGCGAGCTAGCGGGAGGGGGCTACAATGAGCAGTTCTTC. Variable domain in full (rest from reference TRBV5-6 and TRBJ2-1): DAGVTQSPTHLIKTRGQQVTLRCSPKSGHDTVSWYQQALGQGPQFIFQYYEEEERQRGNFPDRFSGHQFPNYSSELNVNALLLGDSALYLCAGELAGGGYNEQFFGPGTRLTVL.

The rearrangement uses TRBV12-5 and TRBJ1-2; TRBD1 aligns across 8 bases. From germline, CDR1 is LGHNT and CDR2 FRNRAP. This CDR3 is built from 15 residues. After removal of 0 bases from V and 7 bases from J, the junction contained 7 bases not matched to a gene. The DNA for the CDR3 is TGTGCTAGTGGTTTGGTCCCCGGACAGGGAGGTGGCTACACCTTC. Protein sequence: CASGLVPGQGGGYTF.

The V gene is TRBV30, the J gene TRBJ2-3; the D gene is possibly TRBD1 (5 bases). This CDR3 is 14 amino acids long. Germline lookup yields CDR1 GTSNPN and CDR2 SVGIG (reference sequence). Trimming cost V 0 bases and J 4 bases, with 11 bases left between them. The chain's CDR3 is CAWSVQAPSDTQYF. In DNA form, the CDR3 reads TGTGCCTGGAGTGTACAGGCCCCCTCAGATACGCAGTATTTT.

A few counts support this clone. V and J are TRBV30 and TRBJ1-6; D call uncertain. This CDR3 has 13 amino acids. Looked up from germline, CDR1 is GTSNPN and CDR2 is SVGIG (reference sequence). V was cut by 7 bases and J by 7 bases, with 14 bases left in between. CDR3 in amino acids: CASGGQENSPLHF. In nucleotides, the CDR3 is TGTGCCTCCGGTGGGCAGGAGAATTCACCCCTCCACTTT.

The gene calls are TRBV19 and TRBJ1-2; D may be TRBD1 (6 bases). The CDR3 runs 17 residues. The ends were cut back, 0 bases at V and 2 bases at J, with 16 bases in the middle. CDR1 and CDR2 from the germline V gene are LNHDA and SQIVND (reference sequence). The CDR3 nucleotides read TGTGCCAGTAGTATAGATCTTGAAACAGGGAGAAACTATGGCTACACCTTC. Translation gives CASSIDLETGRNYGYTF.

CDR3 region: CASSPTSTVRSSRGEKLFF. The DNA for the CDR3 is TGTGCCAGTAGCCCCACTTCGACCGTACGATCTTCCAGGGGGGAAAAACTGTTTTTT. V usage is TRBV19 and J usage is TRBJ1-4, with TRBD1 matching over 7 bases. Germline V CDR1 and CDR2: LNHDA, SQIVND (reference sequence). The CDR3 sequence is 19 residues long. Unmatched junction bases numbered 24, after V lost 6 bases and J lost 8 bases.

The sample holds one count of this clone. The rearrangement uses TRBV10-2 and TRBJ1-2, with 7 bases fitting TRBD1. Germline V gene sequence: CDR1 WSHSY, CDR2 SAAADI. This CDR3 is built from 15 residues. The ends lost 7 bases at V and 2 bases at J; junction bases unmatched: 10. The CDR3 protein is CASTPGTVSNYGYTF. The CDR3 coding sequence is TGCGCCAGCACCCCCGGGACAGTATCCAACTATGGCTACACCTTC.

This clone was observed once. This chain links TRBV7-6 with TRBJ2-3; no reliable D call. Germline assignment: CDR1 SGHVS and CDR2 FNYEAQ. This CDR3 contains 16 residues. The V gene lost 5 bases and the J gene lost 0 bases, with 15 bases spanning the gap. The CDR3: CASSPPPATSTDTQYF. DNA for the CDR3: TGTGCCAGCAGCCCCCCCCCGGCGACTAGCACAGATACGCAGTATTTT.

V usage is TRBV6-5 and J usage is TRBJ1-3, with D maybe TRBD1 (5 bases). Germline-derived CDR1 and CDR2 are MNHEY and SVGAGI. V lost 7 bases, J lost 2 bases, and 15 bases lay in between. CDR3 length equals 15 residues. The DNA for the CDR3 is TGTGCCAGCACAAAAACGGGGGGAGCTGGAAACACCATATATTTT. Its translation is CASTKTGGAGNTIYF.

The chain carries TRBV14 and TRBJ2-1; perhaps TRBD1 as D (6 bases). Deletions cut 4 bases from V and 2 bases from J, with 12 bases between. This CDR3 region has 15 residues. Germline V lookup: CDR1 SGHDN, CDR2 FVKESK. CDR3 bases: TGTGCCAGCAGCCCCCTGAGGGGGACCTACAATGAGCAGTTCTTC. This codes for CASSPLRGTYNEQFF.

The chain combines TRBV10-3 with TRBJ2-2; D is unresolved. V shed 2 bases and J shed 5 bases, with 12 bases lying between them. There are 15 residues in the CDR3. Germline V CDR1 and CDR2: ENHRY, SYGVKD. The CDR3 here is CAISEILLGTGELFF. CDR3 sequence (DNA): TGTGCCATCAGTGAGATCCTTTTAGGTACCGGGGAGCTGTTTTTT.

The rearrangement uses TRBV7-9 and TRBJ2-2, with unresolved D. The CDR3 has 11 residues. V shed 5 bases and J shed 6 bases, with 4 bases lying between them. Germline V gene sequence: CDR1 SEHNR, CDR2 FQNEAQ (reference sequence). CDR3 in DNA: TGTGCCAGCAGCCCCTCCGGGGAGCTGTTTTTT. Translation: CASSPSGELFF. Variable domain in full (rest from reference TRBV7-9 and TRBJ2-2): DTGVSQNPRHKITKRGQNVTFRCDPISEHNRLYWYRQTLGQGPEFLTYFQNEAQLEKSRLLSDRFSAERPKGSFSTLEIQRTEQGDSAMYLCASSPSGELFFGEGSRLTVL.

This clone was observed a single time. The chain carries TRBV24-1 and TRBJ1-5, with D maybe TRBD1 (6 bases). Germline values: CDR1 KGHDR, CDR2 SFDVKD. The germline V and J ends were trimmed by 5 bases and 5 bases, with 15 bases remaining between them. There are 15 residues in the CDR3. DNA of the CDR3: TGTGCCACCAGTGCGGGACAAGGGCTATATCAGCCCCAGCATTTT. Amino acid sequence: CATSAGQGLYQPQHF.

This clone was detected once. The J gene is TRBJ2-2, the V gene TRBV19; 13 bases map to TRBD2. Germline V gene lookup returns CDR1 LNHDA and CDR2 SQIVND (reference sequence). V was clipped by 10 bases and J by 3 bases; unmatched bases: 8. The CDR3 loop spans 16 amino acids. CDR3 nucleotides: TGTGCCACCACTAGCGGGGGGGCAGGAGACACCGGGGAGCTGTTTTTT. It yields the protein CATTSGGAGDTGELFF.

The rearrangement links TRBV27 to TRBJ2-7; 10 nucleotides align to TRBD2. CDR3 length: 16 amino acids. The V gene's germline CDR1 is MNHEY and CDR2 SMNVEV (reference sequence). V lost 6 bases and J lost 2; bases outside the gene matches: 10. This CDR3 is CASRKAGGPGPYEQYF. Written as DNA, the CDR3 is TGTGCCAGCAGGAAAGCGGGAGGGCCGGGACCCTACGAGCAGTACTTC.

This chain uses TRBV6-1 with TRBJ1-2; D unclear. CDR1 is MNHNS, CDR2 SASEGT, per germline. CDR3 length: 13 amino acids. The V gene lost 1 base and the J gene lost 8 bases, with 11 bases spanning the gap. In nucleotides, the CDR3 is TGTGCCAGCAGTGAAGTCGCCGTCGAAGGCTACACCTTC. This translates into CASSEVAVEGYTF.